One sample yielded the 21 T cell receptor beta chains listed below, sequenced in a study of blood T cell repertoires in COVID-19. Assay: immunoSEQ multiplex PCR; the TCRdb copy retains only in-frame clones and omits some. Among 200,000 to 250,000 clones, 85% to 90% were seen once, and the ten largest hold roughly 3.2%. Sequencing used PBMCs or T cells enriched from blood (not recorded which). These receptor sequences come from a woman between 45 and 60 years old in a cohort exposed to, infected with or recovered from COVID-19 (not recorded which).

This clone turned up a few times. CDR3 bases: TGCGCCAGCAGCACGTTCGACGGGGACACTGAAGCTTTCTTT. Its translation: CASSTFDGDTEAFF. V gene TRBV5-1 combines with J gene TRBJ1-1; no clear D. CDR3 length: 14 residues. The V end was cut by 4 bases, the J end by 3 bases, with 13 bases between. CDR1 is SGHRS, CDR2 YFSETQ, per germline.

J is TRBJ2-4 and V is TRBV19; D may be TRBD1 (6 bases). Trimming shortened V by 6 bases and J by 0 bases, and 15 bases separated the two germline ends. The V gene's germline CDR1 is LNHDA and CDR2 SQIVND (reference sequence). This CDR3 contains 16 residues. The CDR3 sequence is CASSAQGQLAKNIQYF. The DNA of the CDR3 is TGTGCCAGTAGCGCCCAAGGACAGCTAGCCAAAAACATTCAGTACTTC.

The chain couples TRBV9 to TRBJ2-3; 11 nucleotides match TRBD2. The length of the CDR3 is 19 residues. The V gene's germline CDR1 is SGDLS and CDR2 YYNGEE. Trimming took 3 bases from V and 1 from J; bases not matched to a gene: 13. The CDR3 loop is CASSAPPSGGRVGTDTQYF. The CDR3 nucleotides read TGTGCCAGCAGCGCCCCTCCTAGCGGGGGGAGGGTAGGCACAGATACGCAGTATTTT.

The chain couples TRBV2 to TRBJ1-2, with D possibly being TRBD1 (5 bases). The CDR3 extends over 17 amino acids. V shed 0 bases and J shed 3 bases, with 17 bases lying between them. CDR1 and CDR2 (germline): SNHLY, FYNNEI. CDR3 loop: CASSEAGSVTVDYGYTF. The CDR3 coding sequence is TGTGCCAGCAGTGAAGCCGGGTCAGTGACAGTAGACTATGGCTACACCTTC.

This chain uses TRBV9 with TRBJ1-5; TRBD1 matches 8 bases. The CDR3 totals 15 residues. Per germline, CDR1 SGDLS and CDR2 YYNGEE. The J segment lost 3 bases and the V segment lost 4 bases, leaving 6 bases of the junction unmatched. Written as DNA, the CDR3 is TGTGCCAGCAGCACAGGGGGACAGCTCAATCAGCCCCAGCATTTT. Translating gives CASSTGGQLNQPQHF.

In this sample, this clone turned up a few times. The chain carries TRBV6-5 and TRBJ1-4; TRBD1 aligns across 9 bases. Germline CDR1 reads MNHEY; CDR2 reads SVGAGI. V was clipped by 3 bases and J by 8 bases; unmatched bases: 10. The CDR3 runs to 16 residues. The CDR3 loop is CASSYRPGQGDEKLFF. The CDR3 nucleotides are TGTGCCAGCAGTTATCGTCCGGGACAGGGTGACGAAAAACTGTTTTTT.

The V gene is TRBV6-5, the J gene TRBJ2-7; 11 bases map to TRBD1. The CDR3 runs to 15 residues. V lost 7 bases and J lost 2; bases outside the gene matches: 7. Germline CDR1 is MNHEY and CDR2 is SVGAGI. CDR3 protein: CASTLGQGGPYEQYF. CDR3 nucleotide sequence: TGTGCCAGCACCCTGGGACAGGGGGGCCCCTACGAGCAGTACTTC.

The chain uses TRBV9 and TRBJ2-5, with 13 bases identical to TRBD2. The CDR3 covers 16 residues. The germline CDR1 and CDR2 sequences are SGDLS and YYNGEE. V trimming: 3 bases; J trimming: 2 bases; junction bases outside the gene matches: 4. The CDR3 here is CASSETSGGKQETQYF. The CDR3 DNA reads TGTGCCAGCAGCGAGACTAGCGGGGGGAAACAAGAGACCCAGTACTTC.

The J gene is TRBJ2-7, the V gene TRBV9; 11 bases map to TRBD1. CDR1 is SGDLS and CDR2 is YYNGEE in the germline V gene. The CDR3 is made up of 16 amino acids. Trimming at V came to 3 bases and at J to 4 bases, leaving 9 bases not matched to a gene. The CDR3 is CASSANRDRGTYEQYF. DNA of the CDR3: TGTGCCAGCAGCGCAAACCGGGACAGGGGGACATACGAGCAGTACTTC.

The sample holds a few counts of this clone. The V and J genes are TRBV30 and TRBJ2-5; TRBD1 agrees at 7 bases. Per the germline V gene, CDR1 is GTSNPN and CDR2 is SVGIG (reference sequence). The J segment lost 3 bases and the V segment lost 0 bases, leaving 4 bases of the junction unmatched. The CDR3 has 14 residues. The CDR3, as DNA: TGTGCCTGGAGTGTGGCACAGGGGAAAGAGACCCAGTACTTC. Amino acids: CAWSVAQGKETQYF.

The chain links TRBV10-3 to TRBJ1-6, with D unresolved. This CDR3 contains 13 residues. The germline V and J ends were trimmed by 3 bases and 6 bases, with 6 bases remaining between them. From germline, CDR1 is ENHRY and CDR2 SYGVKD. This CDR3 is CAISELINSPLHF. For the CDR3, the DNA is TGTGCCATCAGTGAATTAATTAATTCACCCCTCCACTTT.

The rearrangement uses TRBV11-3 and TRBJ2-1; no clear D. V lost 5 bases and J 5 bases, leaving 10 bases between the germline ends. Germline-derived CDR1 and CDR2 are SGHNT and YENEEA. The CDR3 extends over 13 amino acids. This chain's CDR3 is CASSQVWDNEQFF. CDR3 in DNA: TGTGCCAGCAGCCAGGTGTGGGACAATGAGCAGTTCTTC.

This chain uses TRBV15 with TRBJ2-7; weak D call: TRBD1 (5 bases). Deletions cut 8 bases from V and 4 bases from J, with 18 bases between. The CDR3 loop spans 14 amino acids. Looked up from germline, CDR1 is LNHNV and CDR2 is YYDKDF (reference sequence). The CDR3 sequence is CATFRTQGRYEQYF. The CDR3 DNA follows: TGTGCCACCTTTAGGACCCAGGGCAGGTACGAGCAGTACTTC.

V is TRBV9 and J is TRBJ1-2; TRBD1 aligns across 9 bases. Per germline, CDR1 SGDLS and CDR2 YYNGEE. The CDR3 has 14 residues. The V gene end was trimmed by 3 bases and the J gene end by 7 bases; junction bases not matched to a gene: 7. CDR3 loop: CASSADRGWLGYTF. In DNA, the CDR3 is TGTGCCAGCAGCGCCGACAGGGGGTGGCTTGGCTACACCTTC.

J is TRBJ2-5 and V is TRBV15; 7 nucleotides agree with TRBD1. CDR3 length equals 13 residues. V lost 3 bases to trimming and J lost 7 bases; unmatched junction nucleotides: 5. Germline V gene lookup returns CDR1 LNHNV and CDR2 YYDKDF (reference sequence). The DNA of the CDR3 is TGTGCCACCAGCAGCGACAGGGCACGGACCCAGTACTTC. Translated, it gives CATSSDRARTQYF.

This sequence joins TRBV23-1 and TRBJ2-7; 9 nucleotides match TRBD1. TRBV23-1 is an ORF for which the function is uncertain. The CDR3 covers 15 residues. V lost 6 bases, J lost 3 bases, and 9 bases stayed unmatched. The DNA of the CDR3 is TGCGCCAGCAGCCCCTGGGGACAGGGAGGCTACGAGCAGTACTTC. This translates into CASSPWGQGGYEQYF.

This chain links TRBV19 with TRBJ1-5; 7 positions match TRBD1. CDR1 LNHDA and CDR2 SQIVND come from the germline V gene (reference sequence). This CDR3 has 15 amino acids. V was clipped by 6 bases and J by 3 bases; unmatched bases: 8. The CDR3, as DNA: TGTGCCAGTAGGAGACAGGGCCCCATCAATCAGCCCCAGCATTTT. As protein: CASRRQGPINQPQHF.

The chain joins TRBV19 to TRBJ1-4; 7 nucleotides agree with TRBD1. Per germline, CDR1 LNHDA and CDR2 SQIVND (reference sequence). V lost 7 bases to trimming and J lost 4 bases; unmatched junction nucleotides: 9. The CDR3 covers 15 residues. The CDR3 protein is CASKSGTAINEKLFF. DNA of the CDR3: TGTGCCAGTAAGTCCGGGACAGCCATTAATGAAAAACTGTTTTTT.

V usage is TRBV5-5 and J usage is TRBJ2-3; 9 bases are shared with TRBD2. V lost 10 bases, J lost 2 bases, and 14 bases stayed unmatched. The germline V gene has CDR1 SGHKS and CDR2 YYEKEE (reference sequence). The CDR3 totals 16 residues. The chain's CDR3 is CARGGGGDPPTDTQYF. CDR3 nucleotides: TGTGCCCGCGGGGGGGGCGGGGACCCACCCACAGATACGCAGTATTTT.

The CDR3 DNA sequence: TGTGCCAGCAGCTTTGCAGGAGGCTCCTACAATGAGCAGTTCTTC. Translating gives CASSFAGGSYNEQFF. V gene TRBV5-6 combines with J gene TRBJ2-1, with D possibly TRBD2 on 5 matching bases. CDR3 length: 15 residues. The V gene lost 2 bases and the J gene lost 0 bases, with 9 bases spanning the gap. Germline V gene data show CDR1 as SGHDT and CDR2 as YYEEEE.

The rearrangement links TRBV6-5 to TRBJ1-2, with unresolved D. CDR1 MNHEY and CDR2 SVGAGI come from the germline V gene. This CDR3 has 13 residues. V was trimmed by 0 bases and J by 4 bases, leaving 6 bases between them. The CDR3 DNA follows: TGTGCCAGCAGTTACTCGGCCAGCTATGGCTACACCTTC. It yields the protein CASSYSASYGYTF.